These 15 T cell receptor beta chains share one sample of origin, sequenced in a study of T-cell reconstitution after alpha-beta-depleted transplantation in children (dated by TCRdb to 2016 to 2017). Library creation used PCR. The sample was run on an Illumina HiSeq 2500. TCR library preparation used molecular barcoding, with unique molecular identifiers applied to normalize quantification of the TCRbeta repertoire. TCRdb ran its own pipeline on the public reads, namely fastp trimming at Q25 and MiXCR clone calling, and kept in-frame beta chains. Rows are combined by CDR3 protein, so each entry shows the most common genes and DNA. The sample table lists approximately 500,000 distinct CDR3 sequences, roughly a tenth of them with a count of one. 2% of the sample goes to the ten largest clones. This sample's treatment or condition label indicates: allogeneic hematopoietic cell transplantation with graft depleted of TCRalphabeta T cells and CD19 B cells.

The starting material was PBMCs, obtained before TCRalphabeta/CD19-depleted stem cell transplant. Receptors originate from a child aged 2-15 years with inherited bone marrow failure, due to receive a stem cell transplant.

Many counts were recorded for this clonotype. The CDR3, as DNA: TGTGCCAGCAGTCCCGGGACAGGGGGCTGGAATGAGCAGTTCTTC. Its translation is CASSPGTGGWNEQFF. This chain links TRBV6-1 with TRBJ2-1; 12 bases map to TRBD1. With 5 bases clipped from V and 7 bases from J, the junction kept 6 bases outside the gene matches. The CDR3 has 15 amino acids. Per the germline V gene, CDR1 is MNHNS and CDR2 is SASEGT.

This clonotype was picked up many times. J is TRBJ1-5 and V is TRBV5-6; the D is unclear. Trimming left V 3 bases short and J 5 bases short, with 18 bases between. The CDR3 loop spans 16 amino acids. Germline lookup yields CDR1 SGHDT and CDR2 YYEEEE. This chain's CDR3 is CASSSFRTNRDQPQHF. The CDR3 DNA reads TGTGCCAGCAGCTCGTTTCGGACTAATCGGGATCAGCCCCAGCATTTT. The entire variable domain, with the rest obtained from reference TRBV5-6 and TRBJ1-5, is as follows: DAGVTQSPTHLIKTRGQQVTLRCSPKSGHDTVSWYQQALGQGPQFIFQYYEEEERQRGNFPDRFSGHQFPNYSSELNVNALLLGDSALYLCASSSFRTNRDQPQHFGDGTRLSIL.

The chain joins TRBV29-1 to TRBJ2-5; D call uncertain. Per germline, CDR1 SQVTM and CDR2 ANQGSEA. This CDR3 comprises 13 residues. The V end was cut by 6 bases, the J end by 5 bases, with 16 bases between. CDR3 residues: CSVEIQLGETQYF. Here the CDR3 DNA reads TGCAGCGTGGAGATACAGTTGGGGGAGACCCAGTACTTC.

This clonotype was detected ten times or more. The chain links TRBV29-1 to TRBJ2-5; possible D gene TRBD1, 6 bases. This CDR3 has 15 residues. The V and J ends lost 4 bases and 5 bases respectively, with 20 bases between them. Per germline, CDR1 SQVTM and CDR2 ANQGSEA. The CDR3 sequence is CSVVGQLKARETQYF. In nucleotides, the CDR3 is TGCAGCGTTGTGGGACAATTGAAGGCCCGGGAGACCCAGTACTTC.

This clonotype was seen ten or more times. The chain recombines TRBV5-4 with TRBJ2-5, with 8 bases aligning to TRBD2. The CDR3 has 16 residues. Germline CDR1 reads SGHNT; CDR2 reads YYREEE (reference sequence). Losses at the gene ends were 4 bases for V and 4 bases for J; bases not matched to a gene: 12. This CDR3 is CASSAGSAGARETQYF. CDR3 nucleotides: TGTGCCAGCAGCGCCGGGTCAGCGGGAGCTAGAGAGACCCAGTACTTC. Full variable domain (outside the CDR3, taken from reference TRBV5-4 and TRBJ2-5): ETGVTQSPTHLIKTRGQQVTLRCSSQSGHNTVSWYQQALGQGPQFIFQYYREEENGRGNFPPRFSGLQFPNYSSELNVNALELDDSALYLCASSAGSAGARETQYFGPGTRLLVL.

This clonotype occurred many times. The chain carries TRBV4-3 and TRBJ1-4; D call uncertain. V dropped 3 bases and J dropped 5 bases, with 7 bases sitting between them. The CDR3 spans 13 residues. Germline V lookup: CDR1 LGHNA, CDR2 YSLEER. Written as DNA, the CDR3 is TGCGCCAGCAGCCATCGGGTCAATGAAAAACTGTTTTTT. Its translation is CASSHRVNEKLFF.

This clonotype was found many times. The genes are TRBV7-9 and TRBJ2-7, with TRBD2 as a possible D gene (6 bases). CDR1 and CDR2 from the germline V gene are SEHNR and FQNEAQ (reference sequence). The CDR3 is 15 amino acids. V shed 3 bases and J shed 3 bases, with 15 bases lying between them. CDR3 sequence reads: CASSLPSEGLYEQYF. CDR3 nucleotides: TGTGCCAGCAGCTTGCCTAGCGAGGGACTCTACGAGCAGTACTTC.

This clonotype was recorded many times. The chain combines TRBV11-2 with TRBJ2-2, with 7 nucleotides matching TRBD1. CDR3 length: 12 residues. Germline assignment: CDR1 SGHAT and CDR2 FQNNGV. With V trimmed by 5 bases and J by 13 bases, 7 bases remained unmatched. CDR3 amino acids: CASSPDRTALFF. For the CDR3, the DNA is TGTGCCAGCAGCCCGGACAGGACCGCGCTGTTTTTT. The whole variable domain, filled in from reference TRBV11-2 and TRBJ2-2, reads EAGVAQSPRYKIIEKRQSVAFWCNPISGHATLYWYQQILGQGPKLLIQFQNNGVVDDSQLPKDRFSAERLKGVDSTLKIQPAKLEDSAVYLCASSPDRTALFFGEGSRLTVL.

This clonotype was found a few times. The V call is TRBV6-1, the J call TRBJ2-1, with D tentatively TRBD1 (6 bases). The CDR3 is 14 amino acids. Trimming took off 7 bases at V and 6 bases at J, with 16 bases between the two ends. The germline gives CDR1 MNHNS, CDR2 SASEGT. The CDR3, as DNA: TGTGCCAGCACCCACGCGGACAGTAGCAATGAGCAGTTCTTC. Amino acids: CASTHADSSNEQFF.

This clonotype was observed many times. This chain joins TRBV4-1 and TRBJ1-6; D remains unclear. This CDR3 has 12 amino acids. The V and J ends lost 3 bases and 10 bases respectively, with 7 bases between them. Germline V gives CDR1 MGHRA, CDR2 YSYEKL. CDR3: CASSQDSSPLHF. In nucleotides, the CDR3 is TGCGCCAGCAGCCAGGATTCCTCACCCCTCCACTTT.

This clonotype was seen more than once but under ten times. The rearrangement links TRBV5-1 to TRBJ1-1; D remains unclear. Germline lookup yields CDR1 SGHRS and CDR2 YFSETQ. The V and J ends lost 0 bases and 0 bases respectively, with 9 bases between them. The length of the CDR3 is 15 residues. The CDR3 protein is CASSLAVGMNTEAFF. For the CDR3, the DNA is TGCGCCAGCAGCTTGGCTGTGGGGATGAACACTGAAGCTTTCTTT.

This clonotype was seen at least ten times. V is TRBV5-1 and J is TRBJ2-7; 12 bases agree with TRBD2. V lost 4 bases to trimming and J lost 2 bases; unmatched junction nucleotides: 4. CDR3 length equals 15 residues. The V gene's germline CDR1 is SGHRS and CDR2 YFSETQ. CDR3 sequence reads: CASSAGLAGPYEQYF. Here the CDR3 DNA reads TGCGCCAGCAGCGCTGGACTAGCGGGACCCTACGAGCAGTACTTC.

This clonotype was observed many times. V and J are TRBV20-1 and TRBJ2-2; TRBD2 matches at 8 bases. CDR3 length: 14 amino acids. Germline CDR1 DFQATT, CDR2 SNEGSKA (reference sequence). With V trimmed by 5 bases and J by 3 bases, 5 bases remained unmatched. This CDR3 reads CSASGTRDTGELFF. The CDR3 nucleotides are TGCAGTGCTTCCGGGACTAGGGACACCGGGGAGCTGTTTTTT.

CDR3 DNA sequence: TGCAGTGCTAGTTGGCCCCCCGGCGAGCAGTACTTC. Translating gives CSASWPPGEQYF. The V gene is TRBV20-1, the J gene TRBJ2-7; no clear D gene. The CDR3 extends over 12 amino acids. Germline CDR1 DFQATT, CDR2 SNEGSKA (reference sequence). The V end was cut by 3 bases, the J end by 6 bases, with 12 bases between.

A few counts support this clonotype. The V gene is TRBV12-3 or TRBV12-4, the J gene TRBJ2-1, with D perhaps TRBD1 (5 bases). CDR3 size: 12 residues. Trimming removed 2 bases from V and 12 bases from J, with 11 bases in between. The CDR3: CASSLSGSRQFF. The CDR3 DNA reads TGTGCCAGCAGTTTATCAGGGTCCCGGCAGTTCTTC.